These T cell receptor beta chains were read from a single sample in a study of human T cells and chemical hapten exposure. Each CDR3 protein is one row after TCRdb ran MiXCR on the RACE reads. The table shows roughly 110,000 distinct CDR3 sequences, with approximately 12% occurring only once. The sample was whole blood, taken in connection with sensitization to the hapten diphenylcyclopropenone (DPC). The source is a woman aged 45-65 years with alopecia areata. Some clones in this sample may be carry-over from other donors' samples. Both conserved end residues are part of each CDR3. D genes are given only for firm matches. Clone size is stated in some rows and not others, as once, few, many or a class when expanded.

V gene: TRBV12-3/TRBV12-4; D gene: TRBD1; clone size: many; J gene: TRBJ2-5; CDR3 protein: CASSTSQTGSETQYF; CDR3 DNA: TGTGCCAGCAGTACCTCCCAGACAGGGTCGGAGACCCAGTACTTC
V gene: TRBV13; D gene: -; clone size: few; J gene: TRBJ1-1; CDR3 protein: CASSPRDLGTEAFF; CDR3 DNA: TGTGCCAGCAGCCCCAGAGATTTAGGCACTGAAGCTTTCTTT
V gene: TRBV6-2/TRBV6-3; D gene: TRBD1; clone size: many; J gene: TRBJ2-3; CDR3 protein: CASRPPGQGLTQYF; CDR3 DNA: TGTGCCAGCAGGCCACCGGGACAGGGATTAACGCAGTATTTT
V gene: TRBV28; D gene: -; clone size: few; J gene: TRBJ2-7; CDR3 protein: CASTGGDSGFEQYF; CDR3 DNA: TGTGCCAGCACCGGAGGGGACAGTGGTTTCGAGCAGTACTTC
V gene: TRBV11-3; D gene: -; clone size: many; J gene: TRBJ2-4; CDR3 protein: CASSLGQESAKNIQYF; CDR3 DNA: TGTGCCAGCAGCTTAGGGCAGGAGAGTGCCAAAAACATTCAGTACTTC
V gene: TRBV6-5; D gene: -; clone size: many; J gene: TRBJ2-1; CDR3 protein: CASSSRLARKGSNEQFF; CDR3 DNA: TGTGCCAGCAGTTCCCGTCTAGCGAGGAAGGGGTCGAATGAGCAGTTCTTC
V gene: TRBV5-4; D gene: TRBD2; clone size: -; J gene: TRBJ2-3; CDR3 protein: CASSLFRGADTQYF; CDR3 DNA: TGTGCCAGCAGCTTGTTTCGGGGGGCAGATACGCAGTATTTT
V gene: TRBV20-1; D gene: -; clone size: many; J gene: TRBJ1-5; CDR3 protein: CSARAIGQPQHF; CDR3 DNA: TGCAGTGCTAGAGCGATTGGTCAGCCCCAGCATTTT
V gene: TRBV28; D gene: TRBD1; clone size: few; J gene: TRBJ1-2; CDR3 protein: CASSYRDRDYGYTF; CDR3 DNA: TGTGCCAGCAGTTATAGGGACAGGGACTATGGCTACACCTTC
V gene: TRBV29-1; D gene: -; clone size: many; J gene: TRBJ2-5; CDR3 protein: CSFWGQQQVGLQETQYF; CDR3 DNA: TGCAGCTTCTGGGGACAACAACAGGTGGGGCTCCAAGAGACCCAGTACTTC
V gene: TRBV28; D gene: -; clone size: -; J gene: TRBJ1-1; CDR3 protein: CASSSGLEAFF; CDR3 DNA: TGTGCCAGCAGTTCAGGGTTAGAAGCTTTCTTT
V gene: TRBV4-3; D gene: -; clone size: many; J gene: TRBJ1-1; CDR3 protein: CASSQDRWARNTEAFF; CDR3 DNA: TGCGCCAGCAGCCAAGATAGGTGGGCCCGAAACACTGAAGCTTTCTTT
V gene: TRBV7-8; D gene: TRBD1; clone size: few; J gene: TRBJ1-3; CDR3 protein: CASSSRQGYAGNTIYF; CDR3 DNA: TGTGCCAGCAGCTCACGACAGGGTTACGCTGGAAACACCATATATTTT
V gene: TRBV6-6; D gene: TRBD1; clone size: -; J gene: TRBJ2-7; CDR3 protein: CASTPTLGPGQAYEQYF; CDR3 DNA: TGTGCCAGCACCCCGACATTGGGCCCGGGACAGGCATACGAGCAGTACTTC
V gene: TRBV10-2; D gene: TRBD2; clone size: -; J gene: TRBJ2-5; CDR3 protein: CASRLAGKETQYF; CDR3 DNA: TGCGCCAGCCGACTAGCGGGTAAAGAGACCCAGTACTTC
V gene: TRBV20-1; D gene: TRBD1; clone size: -; J gene: TRBJ1-5; CDR3 protein: CSAKTGNSNQPQHF; CDR3 DNA: TGCAGTGCTAAGACAGGGAATAGCAATCAGCCCCAGCATTTT
V gene: TRBV3-1; D gene: TRBD2; clone size: many; J gene: TRBJ2-1; CDR3 protein: CASSHSTSGIYNEQFF; CDR3 DNA: TGTGCCAGCAGCCATTCAACTAGCGGGATTTACAATGAGCAGTTCTTC
V gene: TRBV5-1; D gene: TRBD1; clone size: many; J gene: TRBJ2-1; CDR3 protein: CASSIGQGPYNEQFF; CDR3 DNA: TGCGCCAGCAGCATAGGACAGGGCCCTTACAATGAGCAGTTCTTC
V gene: TRBV4-3; D gene: -; clone size: -; J gene: TRBJ1-1; CDR3 protein: CASSQGKWNTEAFF; CDR3 DNA: TGCGCCAGCAGCCAAGGGAAGTGGAACACTGAAGCTTTCTTT
V gene: TRBV12-3/TRBV12-4; D gene: -; clone size: -; J gene: TRBJ2-7; CDR3 protein: CASSSQGTLTYEQYF; CDR3 DNA: TGTGCCAGCAGTTCTCAGGGGACCCTTACCTACGAGCAGTACTTC
V gene: TRBV14; D gene: -; clone size: few; J gene: TRBJ1-4; CDR3 protein: CASSPTNEKLFF; CDR3 DNA: TGTGCCAGCAGTCCAACTAATGAAAAACTGTTTTTT
V gene: TRBV7-6; D gene: -; clone size: many; J gene: TRBJ1-1; CDR3 protein: CASSAGETNTEAFF; CDR3 DNA: TGTGCCAGCAGCGCAGGGGAAACAAACACTGAAGCTTTCTTT
V gene: TRBV20-1; D gene: -; clone size: many; J gene: TRBJ2-5; CDR3 protein: CSARRKVDHAQYF; CDR3 DNA: TGCAGTGCTAGAAGAAAAGTAGATCATGCCCAGTACTTC
V gene: TRBV5-1; D gene: -; clone size: -; J gene: TRBJ1-1; CDR3 protein: CASSSEGHDTEAFF; CDR3 DNA: TGCGCCAGCAGCTCTGAGGGACATGACACTGAAGCTTTCTTT
V gene: TRBV5-1; D gene: -; clone size: few; J gene: TRBJ1-1; CDR3 protein: CASSPWMGNTEAFF; CDR3 DNA: TGCGCCAGCAGCCCCTGGATGGGGAACACTGAAGCTTTCTTT
V gene: TRBV2; D gene: TRBD2; clone size: -; J gene: TRBJ2-2; CDR3 protein: CASLREGQGGELFF; CDR3 DNA: TGTGCCAGCTTGCGGGAGGGCCAAGGCGGGGAGCTGTTTTTT
V gene: TRBV7-2; D gene: -; clone size: -; J gene: TRBJ2-1; CDR3 protein: CASPAISYNEQFF; CDR3 DNA: TGTGCCAGCCCGGCTATCTCCTACAATGAGCAGTTCTTC